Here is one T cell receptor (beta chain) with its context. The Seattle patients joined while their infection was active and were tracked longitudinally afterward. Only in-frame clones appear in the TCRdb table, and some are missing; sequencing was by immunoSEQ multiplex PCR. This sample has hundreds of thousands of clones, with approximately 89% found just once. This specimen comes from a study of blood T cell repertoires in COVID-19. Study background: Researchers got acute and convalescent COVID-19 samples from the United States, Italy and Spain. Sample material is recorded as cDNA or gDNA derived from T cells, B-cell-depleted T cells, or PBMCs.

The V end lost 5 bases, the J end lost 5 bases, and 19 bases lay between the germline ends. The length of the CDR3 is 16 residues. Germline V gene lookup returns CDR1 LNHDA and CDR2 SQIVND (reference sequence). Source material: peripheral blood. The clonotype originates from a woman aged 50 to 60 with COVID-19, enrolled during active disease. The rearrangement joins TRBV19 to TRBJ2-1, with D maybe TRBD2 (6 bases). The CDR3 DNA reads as TGTGCCAGTAGTTCCTTGGAGTCGGGAGACGACAATGAGCAGTTCTTC. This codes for CASSSLESGDDNEQFF.